What follows is one T cell receptor (beta chain) and its context. These data originate in a study of cytomegalovirus exposure and HLA in healthy donors. The V segment lost 6 bases and the J segment 8 bases; nucleotides outside the gene matches: 8. CDR1 is WNHNN, CDR2 SYGVQD, per germline (reference sequence). The CDR3 is 14 amino acids. The PCR ran on 60 Vbeta and 13 Jbeta primers. Clones were sequenced by immunoSEQ multiplex PCR, and TCRdb holds only the in-frame ones, with some missing. Of some 140,000 clones listed, around 79% are singletons. Sequenced: PBMCs. The chain links TRBV10-1 to TRBJ2-2; 8 bases match TRBD1. This TCR derives from a female donor in good health and CMV-seronegative. The CDR3 coding sequence is TGCGCCAGCAGGGCCGGGACAGGAAATGGGGAGCTGTTTTTT. Translating it yields CASRAGTGNGELFF.